One sample yielded the 5 T cell receptor beta chains listed below, sequenced in a study of blood T cell repertoires in COVID-19. Generated by immunoSEQ multiplex PCR, the TCRdb table keeps only in-frame clones and is missing some. Found here are 85,000 to 95,000 clones, about nine tenths of them singletons; the top ten hold about 5%. Sequenced material: peripheral blood. The receptors stem from a woman aged 80 or older with acute or convalescent COVID-19.

The V gene is TRBV7-3, the J gene TRBJ1-2, with 11 bases fitting TRBD1. Trimming cost V 0 bases and J 4 bases; bases outside gene matches: 7. CDR3 length: 17 amino acids. The germline V gene has CDR1 SGHTA and CDR2 FQGTGA. The CDR3 loop reads CASSLTPGTGGGYGYTF. The DNA of the CDR3 is TGTGCCAGCAGCTTAACGCCCGGGACAGGGGGAGGCTATGGCTACACCTTC.

The chain has TRBV5-1 and TRBJ2-6, with D possibly TRBD1 on 5 matching bases. Trimming left V 4 bases short and J 2 bases short, with 10 bases between. This CDR3 is 15 amino acids long. The germline V gene has CDR1 SGHRS and CDR2 YFSETQ. This CDR3 reads CASSNQGTGANVLTF. The CDR3 DNA sequence: TGCGCCAGCAGCAACCAGGGAACTGGGGCCAACGTCCTGACTTTC.

The chain has TRBV12-3 or TRBV12-4 and TRBJ2-1, with D hard to call. V was pared by 2 bases and J by 4 bases, with 6 bases between. The CDR3 is 13 amino acids. The CDR3 loop reads CASSLLPYNEQFF. CDR3 bases: TGTGCCAGCAGTTTACTCCCTTACAATGAGCAGTTCTTC.

This clone was seen only a few times. The chain is built from TRBV6-4 and TRBJ2-3, with 8 positions matching TRBD2. This CDR3 spans 14 amino acids. Germline V CDR1 and CDR2: MRHNA, SNTAGT. Unmatched junction bases numbered 7, after V lost 5 bases and J lost 6 bases. CDR3: CASSLTGGVDTQYF. CDR3 DNA: TGTGCCAGCAGTCTTACCGGGGGGGTGGATACGCAGTATTTT.

The rearrangement links TRBV6-2 or TRBV6-3 to TRBJ2-7; tentative D call: TRBD2 (6 bases). The CDR3 contains 16 residues. Germline assignment: CDR1 MNHEY and CDR2 SVGEGT. With 0 bases removed from V and 5 bases from J, the gap between germline ends came to 17 bases. This CDR3 is CASSYSTRGGTDEQYF. The CDR3 region has the DNA TGTGCCAGCAGTTACTCGACCCGGGGAGGCACGGACGAGCAGTACTTC.